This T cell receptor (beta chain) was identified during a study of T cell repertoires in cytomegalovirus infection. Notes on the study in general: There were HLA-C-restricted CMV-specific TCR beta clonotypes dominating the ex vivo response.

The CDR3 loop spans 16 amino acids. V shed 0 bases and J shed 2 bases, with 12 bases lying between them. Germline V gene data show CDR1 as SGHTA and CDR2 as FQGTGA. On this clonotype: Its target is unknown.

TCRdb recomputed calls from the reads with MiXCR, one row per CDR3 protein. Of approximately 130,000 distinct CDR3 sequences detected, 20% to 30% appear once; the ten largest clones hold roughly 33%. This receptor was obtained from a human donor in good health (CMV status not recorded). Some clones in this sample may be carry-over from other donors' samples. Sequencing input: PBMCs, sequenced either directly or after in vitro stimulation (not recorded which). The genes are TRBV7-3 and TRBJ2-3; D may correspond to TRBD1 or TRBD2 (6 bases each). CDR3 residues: CASSLTLRGDTDTQYF. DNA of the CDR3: TGTGCCAGCAGCTTAACGTTAAGGGGGGACACAGATACGCAGTATTTT.